Listed below are T cell receptor beta chains from one sample, sequenced in a study of T cell repertoires in cytomegalovirus infection. TCRdb used MiXCR to reprocess the reads, holding one entry per CDR3 protein. The table has around 440,000 distinct CDR3 sequences, 11% seen once. Sample: PBMCs. These TCRs come from a human donor in good health (CMV status not recorded). Some clones in this sample may be carry-over from other donors' samples. The CDR3 runs from the conserved cysteine through the conserved F or W. A D gene is named only where the DNA matches it firmly. A row's size may be missing; if present it is once, few, many or a size class.

clone_size	d_call	v_call	j_call	cdr3_nt	cdr3_aa
many	.	TRBV12-3/TRBV12-4	TRBJ2-1	TGTGCCAGCAGTTTAAGTACTAGCTTGTATGAGCAGTTCTTC	CASSLSTSLYEQFF
few	.	TRBV6-5	TRBJ2-7	TGTGCCACCCTGATCCCGGGTCCGAGCTCCTACGAGCAGTACTTC	CATLIPGPSSYEQYF
.	.	TRBV20-1	TRBJ2-7	TGCAGTGCTATAACAGGATCCTACGAGCAGTACTTC	CSAITGSYEQYF
.	.	TRBV29-1	TRBJ2-1	TGCAGCGTTGGGGGGGGGCCGGACAGGGTCGATGAGCAGTTCTTC	CSVGGGPDRVDEQFF
many	.	TRBV5-5	TRBJ2-3	TGTGCCAGCAGCTTGGGGAGGCGGCCAGATACGCAGTATTTT	CASSLGRRPDTQYF
many	.	TRBV25-1	TRBJ1-6	TGTGCCAGCAGTGAAACCGGGACCCAAGATTATCCCCTCCACTTT	CASSETGTQDYPLHF
many	TRBD2	TRBV5-4	TRBJ2-7	TGTGCCAGCAGCTCGGACCTAGCGGGAGCACTCACCACACAATACTTC	CASSSDLAGALTTQYF
few	TRBD1	TRBV29-1	TRBJ2-1	TGCAGCGTTGACACCGGGACAGGGACCTTAGTCCAGTTCTTC	CSVDTGTGTLVQFF
many	.	TRBV5-1	TRBJ2-7	TGCGCCAGCAGCTTGAGAGAACAGGGAGGCGAGCAGTACTTC	CASSLREQGGEQYF
many	TRBD2	TRBV6-1	TRBJ2-1	TGTGCCAGCAGTCAGACTAGCGGGGCCGCGCCTGAGCAGTTCTTC	CASSQTSGAAPEQFF
many	.	TRBV6-1	TRBJ2-2	TGTGCCAGCCTGGGACCCATATTATCCGGGGAGCTGTTTTTT	CASLGPILSGELFF
.	TRBD1	TRBV19	TRBJ1-2	TGTGCCAGTGCCCCTCCGTCGGGACAGGGGTTCTATGGCTACACCTTC	CASAPPSGQGFYGYTF
many	.	TRBV2	TRBJ2-5	TGTGCCAGCAGTGCGCAGGGCCCCCAAGAGACCCAGTACTTC	CASSAQGPQETQYF
few	.	TRBV20-1	TRBJ1-5	TGCAGTGCTAGTCCAGGGTTCGAGCCCCAGCATTTT	CSASPGFEPQHF
many	.	TRBV19	TRBJ1-1	TGTGCCTCTCAAGGCCCGACATACTTGAACACTGAAGCTTTCTTT	CASQGPTYLNTEAFF
many	.	TRBV5-1	TRBJ2-7	TGCGCCAGCAGCCACCACTATAACGGGAGCTCCTACGAGCAGTACTTC	CASSHHYNGSSYEQYF
.	TRBD2	TRBV2	TRBJ2-1	TGTGCCAGCAGTGCCGAGCGGGGGGGCCGGGTGCAGTTCTTC	CASSAERGGRVQFF
.	.	TRBV7-3	TRBJ1-1	TGTGCCAGCAGCTTAACGCCAGGGACTTCTGAAGCTTTCTTT	CASSLTPGTSEAFF
many	.	TRBV7-8	TRBJ2-2	TGTGCCAGCAGCCCTGTGGTGGGGGGTAACACCGGGGAGCTGTTTTTT	CASSPVVGGNTGELFF
many	.	TRBV10-3	TRBJ1-2	TGTGCCACGGGGGAGACAGCCTATGGCTACACCTTC	CATGETAYGYTF
few	.	TRBV5-5	TRBJ1-5	TGTGCCAGCTCTGTAGGGCGCGGCAATCAGCCCCAGCATTTT	CASSVGRGNQPQHF
.	.	TRBV5-1	TRBJ1-5	TGCGCCAGCAGCCCCCGGGGGGGCGAACGTCAGCCCCAGCATTTT	CASSPRGGERQPQHF
.	.	TRBV4-1	TRBJ2-1	TGCGCCAGCAGCCAAGTCCGGGTTAATGAGCAGTTCTTC	CASSQVRVNEQFF
few	TRBD2	TRBV20-1	TRBJ2-7	TGCAGTGCCCGTGGGACTAGCGTTCACGAGCAGTACTTC	CSARGTSVHEQYF
many	.	TRBV12-3/TRBV12-4	TRBJ2-7	TGTGCCAGCAGTAACGTGGGTTCCCACGAGCAGTACTTC	CASSNVGSHEQYF
many	TRBD2	TRBV20-1	TRBJ2-3	TGCAGTGCTGGTGCCCTTCTGAGCGGGAGGGTATTAGATACGCAGTATTTT	CSAGALLSGRVLDTQYF
many	.	TRBV7-9	TRBJ2-5	TGTGCCAGCAGTGGGGGAGGCCAAGAGACCCAGTACTTC	CASSGGGQETQYF
many	TRBD2	TRBV28	TRBJ2-2	TGTGCCAGCAGTTTCCTCGAGGTAGCGGGACCGAACACCGGGGAGCTGTTTTTT	CASSFLEVAGPNTGELFF
many	.	TRBV6-5	TRBJ2-1	TGTGCCAGCAGTCCTCCGGGACTCCCTGTGGGTGAGCAGTTCTTC	CASSPPGLPVGEQFF
.	TRBD1	TRBV5-1	TRBJ1-1	TGCGCCAGCAGCTTGTACAGGGGGAGCGCTGAAGCTTTCTTT	CASSLYRGSAEAFF
many	.	TRBV11-2	TRBJ2-6	TGTGCCAGCAGCTTAGATTTGGGGGGAGGTGGGGCCAACGTCCTGACTTTC	CASSLDLGGGGANVLTF
few	TRBD1	TRBV28	TRBJ2-7	TGTGCCAGCAACCTGAGACAGGGGGGGACCTACGAGCAGTACTTC	CASNLRQGGTYEQYF
few	.	TRBV6-5	TRBJ2-2	TGTGCCAGCAGTTACTCGACCGGGGGCTTTGACGGGGAGCTGTTTTTT	CASSYSTGGFDGELFF
many	TRBD1	TRBV29-1	TRBJ1-4	TGCAGCGTGGGACAGGTCCTTAATGAAAAACTGTTTTTT	CSVGQVLNEKLFF
few	TRBD2	TRBV6-2/TRBV6-3	TRBJ2-1	TGTGCCAGCAGTTCCGGGACTAGAGCCTATAGTGAGCAGTTCTTC	CASSSGTRAYSEQFF
many	.	TRBV20-1	TRBJ1-1	TGCAGTGCCGGGTCGGACACCCTGAACACTGAAGCTTTCTTT	CSAGSDTLNTEAFF
many	.	TRBV11-2	TRBJ2-1	TGTGCCAGCGCCGAAGGGAAGCTAGGGGTGGGGAGTGAGCAGTTCTTC	CASAEGKLGVGSEQFF
.	.	TRBV19	TRBJ2-3	TGTGCCAGTAGTATTAGGGGGGACACCTTCACAGATACGCAGTATTTT	CASSIRGDTFTDTQYF
.	.	TRBV2	TRBJ1-1	TGTGCCAGCAGTGGAACAGGGTTGGGATTT	CASSGTGLGF
.	.	TRBV20-1	TRBJ2-5	TGCAGTGCTAGCGGAGGGGTACAAGAGACCCAGTACTTC	CSASGGVQETQYF
many	.	TRBV7-2	TRBJ1-6	TGTGCCAGCAGCGTAAACAGGGTCTCCTATAATTCACCCCTCCACTTT	CASSVNRVSYNSPLHF
many	TRBD1	TRBV7-6	TRBJ2-3	TGTGCCAGCAGCTTAAGAGTAAGGGGGCCTAGCACAGATACGCAGTATTTT	CASSLRVRGPSTDTQYF
.	TRBD1	TRBV20-1	TRBJ1-2	TGCAGTGCTAGAGGGGGACGGGGACAGGGCCTTGGCTACACCTTC	CSARGGRGQGLGYTF
many	.	TRBV5-5	TRBJ2-7	TGTGCCAGCAGCTTGGCACAGGGCTACGAGCAGTACTTC	CASSLAQGYEQYF
many	TRBD1	TRBV28	TRBJ2-5	TGTGCCAGCAGCCTCATTGACAGGGTGGAGACCCAGTACTTC	CASSLIDRVETQYF
many	.	TRBV25-1	TRBJ1-5	TGTGCCAGCAGTGACTCCGCCGGGATAGGGTCCAATCAGCCCCAGCATTTT	CASSDSAGIGSNQPQHF
many	.	TRBV29-1	TRBJ2-1	TGCAGCGCTAGACAGATCTACAATGAGCAGTTCTTC	CSARQIYNEQFF
few	.	TRBV11-2	TRBJ1-2	TGTGCCAGCAGCTTAGATGCCCGCCTGGACTATGGCTACACCTTC	CASSLDARLDYGYTF
many	TRBD2	TRBV6-1	TRBJ2-1	TGTGCCAGCACCAAACTAGCGGGGTCCTACAATGAGCAGTTCTTC	CASTKLAGSYNEQFF
few	.	TRBV19	TRBJ2-5	TGTGCCACCACCCCTAGGGGGACTTTGAACCAAGAGACCCAGTACTTC	CATTPRGTLNQETQYF